This record concerns one TCR beta chain sequence. Its antigen is currently unknown. The source of the sample is a study of T cell responses to AZD1222 COVID-19 vaccine. Study findings and constraints: Receipt of two AZD1222 doses was followed by a rise in Spike-specific TCR breadth and depth. Donors skewed white British and female; clonal diversity was possibly underestimated.

CDR3 length: 18 amino acids. V lost 0 bases to trimming and J lost 4 bases, with 21 bases between them. The V gene's germline CDR1 is SGDLS and CDR2 YYNGEE. Data came from immunoSEQ multiplex PCR; TCRdb stores just in-frame clones and leaves some out. The data show roughly 170,000 clones, with 85% to 95% seen just once and more than 0.8% held by the top ten. The rearrangement links TRBV9 to TRBJ2-3; D might be TRBD2 (6 bases). The starting material was peripheral blood, obtained on day 0 of AZD1222 vaccination. The receptor comes from an adult in good health. The CDR3 coding sequence is TGTGCCAGCAGCGTAGAGGGGTTGTTCGGGGACTGGCCAGATACGCAGTATTTT. Translation gives CASSVEGLFGDWPDTQYF. The full variable domain, with the rest looked up from reference TRBV9 and TRBJ2-3, is DSGVTQTPKHLITATGQRVTLRCSPRSGDLSVYWYQQSLDQGLQFLIQYYNGEERAKGNILERFSAQQFPDLHSELNLSSLELGDSALYFCASSVEGLFGDWPDTQYFGPGTRLTVL.